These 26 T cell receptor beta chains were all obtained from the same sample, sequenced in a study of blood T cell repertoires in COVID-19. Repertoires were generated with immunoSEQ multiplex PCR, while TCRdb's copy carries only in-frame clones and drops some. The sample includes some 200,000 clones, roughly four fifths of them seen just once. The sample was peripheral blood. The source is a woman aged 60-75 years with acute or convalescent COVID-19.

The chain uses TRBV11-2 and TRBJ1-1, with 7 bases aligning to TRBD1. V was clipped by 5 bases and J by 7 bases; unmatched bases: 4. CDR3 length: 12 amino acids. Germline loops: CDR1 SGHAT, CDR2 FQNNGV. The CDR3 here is CASSNRGFEAFF. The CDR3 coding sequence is TGTGCCAGCAGCAACAGGGGCTTTGAAGCTTTCTTT. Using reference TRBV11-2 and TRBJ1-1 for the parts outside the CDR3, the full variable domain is EAGVAQSPRYKIIEKRQSVAFWCNPISGHATLYWYQQILGQGPKLLIQFQNNGVVDDSQLPKDRFSAERLKGVDSTLKIQPAKLEDSAVYLCASSNRGFEAFFGQGTRLTVV.

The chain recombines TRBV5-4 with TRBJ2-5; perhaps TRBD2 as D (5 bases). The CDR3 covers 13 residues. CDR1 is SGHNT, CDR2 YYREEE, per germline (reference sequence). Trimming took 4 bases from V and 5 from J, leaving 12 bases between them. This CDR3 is CASSAGLSETQYF. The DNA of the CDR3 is TGTGCCAGCAGCGCGGGTTTGTCGGAGACCCAGTACTTC. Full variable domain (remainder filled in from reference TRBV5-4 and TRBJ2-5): ETGVTQSPTHLIKTRGQQVTLRCSSQSGHNTVSWYQQALGQGPQFIFQYYREEENGRGNFPPRFSGLQFPNYSSELNVNALELDDSALYLCASSAGLSETQYFGPGTRLLVL.

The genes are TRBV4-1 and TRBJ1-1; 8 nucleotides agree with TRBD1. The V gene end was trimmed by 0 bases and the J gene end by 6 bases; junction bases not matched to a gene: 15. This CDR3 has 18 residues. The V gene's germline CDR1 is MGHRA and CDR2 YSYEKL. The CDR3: CASSQDDRGDFRRAEAFF. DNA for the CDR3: TGCGCCAGCAGCCAAGATGACAGGGGAGATTTCCGGCGCGCTGAAGCTTTCTTT.

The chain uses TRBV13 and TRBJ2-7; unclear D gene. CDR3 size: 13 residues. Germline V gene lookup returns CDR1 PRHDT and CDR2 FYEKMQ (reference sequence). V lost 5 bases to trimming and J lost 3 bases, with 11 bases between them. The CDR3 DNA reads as TGTGCCAGCAGCCGAACCGGTTTCTACGAGCAGTACTTC. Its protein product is CASSRTGFYEQYF.

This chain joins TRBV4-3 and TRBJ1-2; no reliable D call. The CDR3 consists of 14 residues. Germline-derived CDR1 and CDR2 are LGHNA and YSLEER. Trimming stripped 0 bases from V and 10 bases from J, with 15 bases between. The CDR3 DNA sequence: TGCGCCAGCAGCCAAGATCACGACTCTCCCCTCTACACCTTC. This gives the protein CASSQDHDSPLYTF.

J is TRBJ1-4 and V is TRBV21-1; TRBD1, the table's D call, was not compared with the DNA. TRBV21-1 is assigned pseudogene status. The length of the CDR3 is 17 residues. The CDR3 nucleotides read TGTGCCAGCCGGACAGGGGGCTACTTCACAACTAATGAAAAACTGTTTTTT. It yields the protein CASRTGGYFTTNEKLFF.

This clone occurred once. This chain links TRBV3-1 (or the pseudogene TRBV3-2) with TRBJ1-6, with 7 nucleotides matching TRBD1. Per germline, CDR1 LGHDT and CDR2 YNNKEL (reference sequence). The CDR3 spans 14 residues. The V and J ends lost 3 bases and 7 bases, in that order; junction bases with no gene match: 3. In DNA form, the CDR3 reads TGTGCCAGCAGCCAGGACAGGTTCAATTCACCCCTCCACTTT. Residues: CASSQDRFNSPLHF.

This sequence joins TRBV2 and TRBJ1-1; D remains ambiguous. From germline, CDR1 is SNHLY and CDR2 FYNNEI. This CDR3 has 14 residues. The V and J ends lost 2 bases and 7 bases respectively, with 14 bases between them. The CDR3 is CASSEFSLGDEAFF. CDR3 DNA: TGTGCCAGCAGTGAATTTTCCTTGGGAGATGAAGCTTTCTTT.

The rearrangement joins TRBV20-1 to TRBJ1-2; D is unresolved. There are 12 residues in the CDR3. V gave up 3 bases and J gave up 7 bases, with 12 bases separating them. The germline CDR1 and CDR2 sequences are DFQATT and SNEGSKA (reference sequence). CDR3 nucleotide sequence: TGCAGTGCTAGTTTGGTGGCGGCTGGCTACACCTTC. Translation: CSASLVAAGYTF.

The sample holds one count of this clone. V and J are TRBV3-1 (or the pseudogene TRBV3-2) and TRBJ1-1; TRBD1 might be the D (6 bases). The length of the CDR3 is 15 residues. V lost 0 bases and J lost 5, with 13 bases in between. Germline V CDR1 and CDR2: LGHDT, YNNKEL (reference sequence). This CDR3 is CASSQDMGARTEAFF. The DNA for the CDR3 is TGTGCCAGCAGCCAAGATATGGGGGCAAGGACTGAAGCTTTCTTT.

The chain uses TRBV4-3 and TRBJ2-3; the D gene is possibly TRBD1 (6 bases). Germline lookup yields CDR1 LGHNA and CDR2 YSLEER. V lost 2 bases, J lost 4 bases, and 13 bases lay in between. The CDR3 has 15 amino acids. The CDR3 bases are TGCGCCAGCAGCCAATGGGGGCTTGGCGCAGATACGCAGTATTTT. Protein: CASSQWGLGADTQYF.

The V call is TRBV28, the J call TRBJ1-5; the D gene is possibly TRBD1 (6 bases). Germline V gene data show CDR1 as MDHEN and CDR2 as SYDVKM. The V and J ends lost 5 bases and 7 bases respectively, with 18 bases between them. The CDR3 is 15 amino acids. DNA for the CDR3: TGTGCCAGCAGTCCGGCTTTGGGGGCAGACCAGCCCCAGCATTTT. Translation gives CASSPALGADQPQHF.

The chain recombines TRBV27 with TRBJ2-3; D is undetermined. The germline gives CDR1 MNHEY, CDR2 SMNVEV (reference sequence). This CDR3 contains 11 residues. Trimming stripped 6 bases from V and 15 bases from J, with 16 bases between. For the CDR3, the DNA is TGTGCCAGCAGCATGAGTAGTTCCCGCTATTTT. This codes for CASSMSSSRYF.

DNA of the CDR3: TGTGCCAGCACCTACACGACAGGGGCGAGTTCACCCCTCCACTTT. It encodes CASTYTTGASSPLHF. This chain joins TRBV2 and TRBJ1-6; TRBD1 agrees at 8 bases. This CDR3 has 15 amino acids. Per germline, CDR1 SNHLY and CDR2 FYNNEI. V lost 7 bases and J lost 9; bases outside the gene matches: 11. The full variable domain, rest sourced from reference TRBV2 and TRBJ1-6, is EPEVTQTPSHQVTQMGQEVILRCVPISNHLYFYWYRQILGQKVEFLVSFYNNEISEKSEIFDDQFSVERPDGSNFTLKIRSTKLEDSAMYFCASTYTTGASSPLHFGNGTRLTVT.

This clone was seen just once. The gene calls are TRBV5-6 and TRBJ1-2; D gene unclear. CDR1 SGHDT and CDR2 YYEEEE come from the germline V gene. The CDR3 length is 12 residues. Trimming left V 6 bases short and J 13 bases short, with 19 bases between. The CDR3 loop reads CASNDLMATITF. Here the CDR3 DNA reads TGTGCCAGCAACGATTTGATGGCCACGATCACCTTC.

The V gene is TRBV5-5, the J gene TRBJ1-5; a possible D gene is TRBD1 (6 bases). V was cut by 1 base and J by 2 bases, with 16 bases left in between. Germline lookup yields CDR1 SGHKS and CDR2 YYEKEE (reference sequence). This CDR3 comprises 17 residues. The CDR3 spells CASSLFVRGVGNQPQHF. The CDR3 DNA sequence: TGTGCCAGCAGCTTGTTTGTCAGGGGAGTTGGCAATCAGCCCCAGCATTTT.

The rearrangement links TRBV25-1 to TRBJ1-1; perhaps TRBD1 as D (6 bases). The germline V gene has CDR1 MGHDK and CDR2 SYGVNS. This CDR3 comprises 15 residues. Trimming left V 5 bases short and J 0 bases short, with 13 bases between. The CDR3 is CASSPTDRMNTEAFF. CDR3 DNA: TGTGCCAGCAGTCCGACAGACAGGATGAACACTGAAGCTTTCTTT. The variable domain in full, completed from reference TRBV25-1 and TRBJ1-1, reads EADIYQTPRYLVIGTGKKITLECSQTMGHDKMYWYQQDPGMELHLIHYSYGVNSTEKGDLSSESTVSRIRTEHFPLTLESARPSHTSQYLCASSPTDRMNTEAFFGQGTRLTVV.

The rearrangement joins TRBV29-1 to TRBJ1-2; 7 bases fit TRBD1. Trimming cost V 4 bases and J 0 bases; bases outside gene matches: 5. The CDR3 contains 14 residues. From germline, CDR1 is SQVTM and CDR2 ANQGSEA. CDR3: CSVAPGTANYGYTF. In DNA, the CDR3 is TGCAGCGTTGCCCCAGGGACAGCTAACTATGGCTACACCTTC.

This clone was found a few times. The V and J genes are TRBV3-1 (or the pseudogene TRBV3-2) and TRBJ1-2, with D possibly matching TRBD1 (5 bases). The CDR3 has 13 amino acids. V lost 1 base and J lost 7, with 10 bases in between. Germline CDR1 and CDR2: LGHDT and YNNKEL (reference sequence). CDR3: CASSQVVQGGYTF. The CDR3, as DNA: TGTGCCAGCAGCCAAGTAGTTCAGGGTGGCTACACCTTC.

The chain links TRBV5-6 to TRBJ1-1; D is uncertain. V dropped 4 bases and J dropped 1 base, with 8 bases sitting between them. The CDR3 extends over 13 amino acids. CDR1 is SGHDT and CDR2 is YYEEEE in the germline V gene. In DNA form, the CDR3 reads TGTGCCAGCAGCGTTCAATGGAACACTGAAGCTTTCTTT. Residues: CASSVQWNTEAFF. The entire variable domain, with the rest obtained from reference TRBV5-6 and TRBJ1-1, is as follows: DAGVTQSPTHLIKTRGQQVTLRCSPKSGHDTVSWYQQALGQGPQFIFQYYEEEERQRGNFPDRFSGHQFPNYSSELNVNALLLGDSALYLCASSVQWNTEAFFGQGTRLTVV.

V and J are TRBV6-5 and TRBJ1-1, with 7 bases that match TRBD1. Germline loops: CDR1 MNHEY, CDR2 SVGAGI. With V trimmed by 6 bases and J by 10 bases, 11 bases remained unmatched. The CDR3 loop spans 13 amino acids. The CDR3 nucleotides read TGTGCCAGCAGGATCAAACAGGGGTTGATAGCTTTCTTT. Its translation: CASRIKQGLIAFF.

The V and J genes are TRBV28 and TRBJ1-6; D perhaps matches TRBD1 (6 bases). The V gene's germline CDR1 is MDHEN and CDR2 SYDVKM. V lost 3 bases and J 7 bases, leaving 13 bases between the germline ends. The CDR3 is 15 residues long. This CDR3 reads CASSFPTGANSPLHF. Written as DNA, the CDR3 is TGTGCCAGCAGTTTCCCGACAGGAGCAAATTCACCCCTCCACTTT.

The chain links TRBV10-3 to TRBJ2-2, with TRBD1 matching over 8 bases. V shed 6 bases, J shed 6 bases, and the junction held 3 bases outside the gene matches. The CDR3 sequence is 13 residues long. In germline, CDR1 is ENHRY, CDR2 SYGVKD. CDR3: CAISPDRAGELFF. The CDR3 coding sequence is TGTGCCATCAGCCCGGACAGGGCCGGGGAGCTGTTTTTT.

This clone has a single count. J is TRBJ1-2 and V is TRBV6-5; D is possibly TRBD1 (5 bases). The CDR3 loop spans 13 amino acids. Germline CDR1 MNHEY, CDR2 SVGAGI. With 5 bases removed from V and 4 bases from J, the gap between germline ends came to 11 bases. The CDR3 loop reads CASSPGHSYGYTF. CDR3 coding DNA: TGTGCCAGCAGTCCCGGACACTCCTATGGCTACACCTTC.

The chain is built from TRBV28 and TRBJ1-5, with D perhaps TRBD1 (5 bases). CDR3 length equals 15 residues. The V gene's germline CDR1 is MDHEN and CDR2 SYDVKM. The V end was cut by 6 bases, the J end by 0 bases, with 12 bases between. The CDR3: CASSQTVYSNQPQHF. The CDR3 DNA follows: TGTGCCAGCAGCCAGACAGTATATAGCAATCAGCCCCAGCATTTT.

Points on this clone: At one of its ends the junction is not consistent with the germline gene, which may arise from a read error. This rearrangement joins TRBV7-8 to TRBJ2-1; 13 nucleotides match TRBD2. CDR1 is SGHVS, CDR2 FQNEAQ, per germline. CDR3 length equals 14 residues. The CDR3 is CASSSSLAGGRLVF. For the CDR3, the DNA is TGTGCCAGCAGTAGCTCACTAGCGGGGGGGAGGTTGGTCTTC.